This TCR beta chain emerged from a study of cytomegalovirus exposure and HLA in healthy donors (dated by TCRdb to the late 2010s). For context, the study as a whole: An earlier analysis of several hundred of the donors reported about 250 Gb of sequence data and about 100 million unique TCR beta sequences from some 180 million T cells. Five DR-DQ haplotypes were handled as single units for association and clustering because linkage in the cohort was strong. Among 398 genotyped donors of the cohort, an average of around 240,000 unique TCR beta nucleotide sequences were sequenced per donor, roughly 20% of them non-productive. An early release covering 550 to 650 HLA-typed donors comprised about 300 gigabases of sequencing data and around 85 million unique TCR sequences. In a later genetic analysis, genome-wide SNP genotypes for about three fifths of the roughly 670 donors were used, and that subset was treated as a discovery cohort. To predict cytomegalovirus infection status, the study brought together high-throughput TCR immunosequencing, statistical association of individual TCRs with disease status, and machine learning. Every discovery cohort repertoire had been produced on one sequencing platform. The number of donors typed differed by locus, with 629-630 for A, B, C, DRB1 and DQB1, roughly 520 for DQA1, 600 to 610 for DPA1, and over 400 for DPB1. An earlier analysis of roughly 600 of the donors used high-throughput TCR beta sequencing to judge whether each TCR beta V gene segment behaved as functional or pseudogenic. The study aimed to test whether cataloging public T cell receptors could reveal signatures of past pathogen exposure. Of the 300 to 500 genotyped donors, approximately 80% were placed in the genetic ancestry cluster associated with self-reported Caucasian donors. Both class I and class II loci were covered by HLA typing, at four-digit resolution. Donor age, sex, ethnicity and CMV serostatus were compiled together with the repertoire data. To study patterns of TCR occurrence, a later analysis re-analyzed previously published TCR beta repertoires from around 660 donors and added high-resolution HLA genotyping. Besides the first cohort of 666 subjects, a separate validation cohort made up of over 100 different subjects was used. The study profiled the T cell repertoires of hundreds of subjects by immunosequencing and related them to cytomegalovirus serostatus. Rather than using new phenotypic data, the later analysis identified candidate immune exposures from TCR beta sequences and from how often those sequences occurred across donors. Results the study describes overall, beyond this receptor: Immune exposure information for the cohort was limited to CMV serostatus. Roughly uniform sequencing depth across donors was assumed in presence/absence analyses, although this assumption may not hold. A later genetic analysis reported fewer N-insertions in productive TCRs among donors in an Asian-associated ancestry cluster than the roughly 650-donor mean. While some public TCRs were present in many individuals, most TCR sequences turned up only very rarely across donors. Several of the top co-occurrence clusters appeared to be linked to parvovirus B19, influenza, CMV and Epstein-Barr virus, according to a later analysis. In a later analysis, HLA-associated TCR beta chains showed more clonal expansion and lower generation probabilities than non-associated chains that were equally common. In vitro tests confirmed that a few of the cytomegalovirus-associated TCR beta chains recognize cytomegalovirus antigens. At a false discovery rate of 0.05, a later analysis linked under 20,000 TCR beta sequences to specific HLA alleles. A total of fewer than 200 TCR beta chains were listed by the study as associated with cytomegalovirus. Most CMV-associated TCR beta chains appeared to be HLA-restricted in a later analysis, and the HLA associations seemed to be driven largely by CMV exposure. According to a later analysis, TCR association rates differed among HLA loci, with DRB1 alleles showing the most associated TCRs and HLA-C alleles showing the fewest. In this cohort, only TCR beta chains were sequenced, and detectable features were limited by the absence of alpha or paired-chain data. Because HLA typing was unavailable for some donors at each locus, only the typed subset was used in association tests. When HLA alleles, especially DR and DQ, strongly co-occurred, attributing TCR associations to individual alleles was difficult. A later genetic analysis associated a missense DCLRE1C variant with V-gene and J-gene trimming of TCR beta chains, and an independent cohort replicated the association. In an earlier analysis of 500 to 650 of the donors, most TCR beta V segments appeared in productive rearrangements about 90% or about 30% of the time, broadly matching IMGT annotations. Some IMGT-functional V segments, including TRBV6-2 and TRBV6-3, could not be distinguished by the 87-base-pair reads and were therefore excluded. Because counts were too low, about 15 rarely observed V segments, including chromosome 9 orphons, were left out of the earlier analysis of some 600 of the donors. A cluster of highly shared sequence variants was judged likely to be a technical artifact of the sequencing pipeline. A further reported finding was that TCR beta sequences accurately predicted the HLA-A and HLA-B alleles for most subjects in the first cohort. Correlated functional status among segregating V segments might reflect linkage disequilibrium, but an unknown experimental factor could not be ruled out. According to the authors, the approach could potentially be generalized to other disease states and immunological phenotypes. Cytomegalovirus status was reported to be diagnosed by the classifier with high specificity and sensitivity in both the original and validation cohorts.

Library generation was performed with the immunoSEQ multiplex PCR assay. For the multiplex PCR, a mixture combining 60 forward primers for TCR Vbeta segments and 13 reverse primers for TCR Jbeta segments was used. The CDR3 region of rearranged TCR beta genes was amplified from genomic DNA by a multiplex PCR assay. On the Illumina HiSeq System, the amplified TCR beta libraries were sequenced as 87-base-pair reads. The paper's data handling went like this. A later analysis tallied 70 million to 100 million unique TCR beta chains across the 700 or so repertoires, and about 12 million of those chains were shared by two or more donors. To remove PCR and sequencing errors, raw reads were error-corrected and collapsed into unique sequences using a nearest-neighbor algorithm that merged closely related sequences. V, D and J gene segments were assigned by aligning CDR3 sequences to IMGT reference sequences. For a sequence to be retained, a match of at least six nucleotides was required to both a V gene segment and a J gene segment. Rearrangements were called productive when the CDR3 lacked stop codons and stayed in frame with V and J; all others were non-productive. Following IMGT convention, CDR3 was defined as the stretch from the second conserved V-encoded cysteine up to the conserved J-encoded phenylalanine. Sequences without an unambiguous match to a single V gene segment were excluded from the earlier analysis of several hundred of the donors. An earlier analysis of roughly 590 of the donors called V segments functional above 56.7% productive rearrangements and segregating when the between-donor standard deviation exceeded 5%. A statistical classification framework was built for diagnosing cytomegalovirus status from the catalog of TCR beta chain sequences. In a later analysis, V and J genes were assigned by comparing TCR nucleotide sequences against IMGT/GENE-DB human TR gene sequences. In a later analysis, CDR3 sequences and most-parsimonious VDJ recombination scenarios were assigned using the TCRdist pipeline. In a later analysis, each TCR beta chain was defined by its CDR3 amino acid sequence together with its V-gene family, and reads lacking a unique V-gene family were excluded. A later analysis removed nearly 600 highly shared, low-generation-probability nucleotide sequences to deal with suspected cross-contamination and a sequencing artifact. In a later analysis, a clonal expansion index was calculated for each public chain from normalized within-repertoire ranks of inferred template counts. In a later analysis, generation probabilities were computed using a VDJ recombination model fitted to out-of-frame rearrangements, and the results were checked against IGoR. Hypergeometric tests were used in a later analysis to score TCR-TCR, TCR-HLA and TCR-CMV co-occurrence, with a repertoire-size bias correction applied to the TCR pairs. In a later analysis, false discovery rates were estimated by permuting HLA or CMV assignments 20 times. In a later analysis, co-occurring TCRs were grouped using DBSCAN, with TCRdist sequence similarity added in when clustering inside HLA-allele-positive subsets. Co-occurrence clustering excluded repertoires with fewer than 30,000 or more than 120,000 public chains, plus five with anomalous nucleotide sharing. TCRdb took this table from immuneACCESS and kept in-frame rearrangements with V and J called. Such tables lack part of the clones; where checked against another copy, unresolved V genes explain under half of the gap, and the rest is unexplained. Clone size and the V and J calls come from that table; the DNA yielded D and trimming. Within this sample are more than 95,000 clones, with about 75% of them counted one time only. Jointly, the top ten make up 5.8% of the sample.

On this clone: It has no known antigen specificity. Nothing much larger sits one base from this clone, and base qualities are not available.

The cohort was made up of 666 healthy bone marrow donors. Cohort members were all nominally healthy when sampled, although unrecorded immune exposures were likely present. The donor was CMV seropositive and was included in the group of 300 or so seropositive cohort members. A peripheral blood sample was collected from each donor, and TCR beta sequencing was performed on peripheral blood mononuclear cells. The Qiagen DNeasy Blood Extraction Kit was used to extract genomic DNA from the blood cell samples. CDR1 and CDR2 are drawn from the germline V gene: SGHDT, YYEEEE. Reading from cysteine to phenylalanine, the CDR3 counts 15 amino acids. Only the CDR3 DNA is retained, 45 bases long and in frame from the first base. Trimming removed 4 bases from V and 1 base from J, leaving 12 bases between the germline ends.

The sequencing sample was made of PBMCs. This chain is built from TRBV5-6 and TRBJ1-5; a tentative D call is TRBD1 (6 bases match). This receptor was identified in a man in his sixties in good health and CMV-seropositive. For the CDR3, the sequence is CASSTGSYSNQPQHF. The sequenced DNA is TGTGCCAGCAGCACAGGGTCTTACAGCAATCAGCCCCAGCATTTT. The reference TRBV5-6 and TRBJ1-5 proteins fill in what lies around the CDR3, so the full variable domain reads DAGVTQSPTHLIKTRGQQVTLRCSPKSGHDTVSWYQQALGQGPQFIFQYYEEEERQRGNFPDRFSGHQFPNYSSELNVNALLLGDSALYLCASSTGSYSNQPQHFGDGTRLSIL.